The source of this T cell receptor (beta chain) is a study of T cells expressing NK-cell markers. This CDR3 is built from 12 residues. Germline values: CDR1 DFQATT, CDR2 SNEGSKA (reference sequence). From the 5' RACE reads, TCRdb lists one entry per CDR3 protein and no DNA. The sample table includes 440,000 or so distinct CDR3 sequences. V usage is TRBV20-1 and J usage is TRBJ2-7. The TCR comes from a woman between 18 and 70 years old in good health. Sequenced sample: blood T cells: a sorted CD56 or NKG2C T cell subset, CD4+ or CD8+ T cells, or bulk PBMC T cells (not recorded which). CDR3 amino acids: CSARDVAYEQYF.